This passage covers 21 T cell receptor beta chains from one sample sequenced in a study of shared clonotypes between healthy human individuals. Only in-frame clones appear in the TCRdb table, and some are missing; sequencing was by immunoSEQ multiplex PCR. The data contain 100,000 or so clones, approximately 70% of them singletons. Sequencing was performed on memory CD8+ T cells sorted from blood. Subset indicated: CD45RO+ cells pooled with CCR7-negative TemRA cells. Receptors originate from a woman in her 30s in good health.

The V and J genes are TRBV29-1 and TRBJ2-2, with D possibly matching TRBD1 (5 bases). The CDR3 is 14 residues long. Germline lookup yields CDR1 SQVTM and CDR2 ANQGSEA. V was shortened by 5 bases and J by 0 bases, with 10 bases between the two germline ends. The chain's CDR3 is CSVPTESNTGELFF. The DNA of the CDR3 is TGCAGCGTTCCGACAGAATCGAACACCGGGGAGCTGTTTTTT.

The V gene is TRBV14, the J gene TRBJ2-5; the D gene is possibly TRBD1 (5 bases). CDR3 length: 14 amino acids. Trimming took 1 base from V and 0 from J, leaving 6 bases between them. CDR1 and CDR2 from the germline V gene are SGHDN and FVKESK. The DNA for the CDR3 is TGTGCCAGCAGCCAAGTGACAGACCAAGAGACCCAGTACTTC. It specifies CASSQVTDQETQYF.

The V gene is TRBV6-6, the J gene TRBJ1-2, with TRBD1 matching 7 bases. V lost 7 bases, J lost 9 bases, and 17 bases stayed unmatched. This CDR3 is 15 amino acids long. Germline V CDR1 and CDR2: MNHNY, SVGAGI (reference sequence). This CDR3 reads CASTNNRGYKASYTF. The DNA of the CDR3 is TGTGCCAGCACCAATAACAGGGGATACAAAGCGAGCTACACCTTC.

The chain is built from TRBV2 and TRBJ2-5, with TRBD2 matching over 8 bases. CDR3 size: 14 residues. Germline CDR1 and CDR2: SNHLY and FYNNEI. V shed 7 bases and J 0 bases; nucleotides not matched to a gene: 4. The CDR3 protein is CASKERGYQETQYF. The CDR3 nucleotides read TGTGCCAGCAAGGAGCGGGGGTACCAAGAGACCCAGTACTTC.

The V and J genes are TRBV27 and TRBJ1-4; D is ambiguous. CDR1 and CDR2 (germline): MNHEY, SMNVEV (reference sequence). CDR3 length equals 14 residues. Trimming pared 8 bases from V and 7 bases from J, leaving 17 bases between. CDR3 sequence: CASRPEIRAEKLFF. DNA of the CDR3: TGTGCCAGCCGACCAGAAATAAGGGCTGAAAAACTGTTTTTT.

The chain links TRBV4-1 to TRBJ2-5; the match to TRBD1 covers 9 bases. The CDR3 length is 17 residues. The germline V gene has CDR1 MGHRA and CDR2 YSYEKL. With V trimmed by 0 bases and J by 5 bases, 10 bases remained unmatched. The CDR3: CASSQDSTGQGRETQYF. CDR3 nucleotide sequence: TGCGCCAGCAGCCAAGATTCGACGGGACAGGGTAGGGAGACCCAGTACTTC.

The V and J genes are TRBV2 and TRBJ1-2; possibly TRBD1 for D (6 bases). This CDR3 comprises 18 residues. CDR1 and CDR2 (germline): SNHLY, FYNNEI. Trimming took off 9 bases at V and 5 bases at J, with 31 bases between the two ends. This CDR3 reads CARIVTRRDTAGGYGYTF. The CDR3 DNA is TGTGCCAGAATTGTTACTAGGCGGGACACAGCCGGAGGATATGGCTACACCTTC.

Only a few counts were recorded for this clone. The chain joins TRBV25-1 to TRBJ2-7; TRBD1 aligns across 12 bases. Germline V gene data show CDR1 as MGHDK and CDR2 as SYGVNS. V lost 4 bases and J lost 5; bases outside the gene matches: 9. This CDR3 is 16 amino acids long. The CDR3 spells CASSAYSGTGGNEQYF. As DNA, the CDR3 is TGTGCCAGCAGTGCCTATTCCGGGACAGGGGGCAACGAGCAGTACTTC.

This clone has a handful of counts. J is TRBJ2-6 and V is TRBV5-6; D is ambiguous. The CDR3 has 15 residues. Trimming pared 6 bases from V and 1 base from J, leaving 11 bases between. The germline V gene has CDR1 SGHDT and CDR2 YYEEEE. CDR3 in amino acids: CASTSEWSGANVLTF. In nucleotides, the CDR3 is TGTGCCAGCACCTCCGAGTGGTCTGGGGCCAACGTCCTGACTTTC.

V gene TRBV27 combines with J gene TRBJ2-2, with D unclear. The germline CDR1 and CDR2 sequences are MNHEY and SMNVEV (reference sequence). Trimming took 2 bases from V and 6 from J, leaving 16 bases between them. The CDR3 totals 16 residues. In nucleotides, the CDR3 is TGTGCCAGCAGTTTACGTTATGGCCCTCGGGCCGGGGAGCTGTTTTTT. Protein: CASSLRYGPRAGELFF.

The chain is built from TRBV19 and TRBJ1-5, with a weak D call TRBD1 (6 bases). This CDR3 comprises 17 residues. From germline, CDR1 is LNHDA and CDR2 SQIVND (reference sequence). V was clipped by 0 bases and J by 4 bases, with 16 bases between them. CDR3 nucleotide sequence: TGTGCCAGTAGTATAGATCTCCCCGGGGGCCGGAATCAGCCCCAGCATTTT. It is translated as CASSIDLPGGRNQPQHF. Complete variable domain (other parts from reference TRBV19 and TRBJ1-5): DGGITQSPKYLFRKEGQNVTLSCEQNLNHDAMYWYRQDPGQGLRLIYYSQIVNDFQKGDIAEGYSVSREKKESFPLTVTSAQKNPTAFYLCASSIDLPGGRNQPQHFGDGTRLSIL.

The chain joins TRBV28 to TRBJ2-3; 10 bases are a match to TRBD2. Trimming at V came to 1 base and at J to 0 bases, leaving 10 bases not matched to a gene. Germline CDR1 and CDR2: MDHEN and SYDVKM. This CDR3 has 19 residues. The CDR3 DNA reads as TGTGCCAGCAGTTTATCTTCTTGGACTAGCGGATATAGCACAGATACGCAGTATTTT. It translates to CASSLSSWTSGYSTDTQYF.

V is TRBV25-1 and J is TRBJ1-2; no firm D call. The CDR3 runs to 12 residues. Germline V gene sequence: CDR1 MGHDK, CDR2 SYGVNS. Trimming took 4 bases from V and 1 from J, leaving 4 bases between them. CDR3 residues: CASSGSNYGYTF. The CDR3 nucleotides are TGTGCCAGCAGTGGGAGTAACTATGGCTACACCTTC.

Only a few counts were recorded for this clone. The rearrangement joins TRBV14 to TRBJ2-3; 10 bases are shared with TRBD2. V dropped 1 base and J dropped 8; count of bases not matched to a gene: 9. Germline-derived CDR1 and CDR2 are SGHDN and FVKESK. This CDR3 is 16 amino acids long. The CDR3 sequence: CASSQGTSGKAGTQYF. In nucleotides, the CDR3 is TGTGCCAGCAGCCAAGGGACTAGCGGTAAAGCGGGTACGCAGTATTTT. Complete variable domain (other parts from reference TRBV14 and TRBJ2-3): EAGVTQFPSHSVIEKGQTVTLRCDPISGHDNLYWYRRVMGKEIKFLLHFVKESKQDESGMPNNRFLAERTGGTYSTLKVQPAELEDSGVYFCASSQGTSGKAGTQYFGPGTRLTVL.

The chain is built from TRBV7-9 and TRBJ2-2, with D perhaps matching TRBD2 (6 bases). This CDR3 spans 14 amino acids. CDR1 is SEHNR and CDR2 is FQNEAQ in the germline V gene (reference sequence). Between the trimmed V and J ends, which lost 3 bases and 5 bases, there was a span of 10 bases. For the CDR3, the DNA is TGTGCCAGCAGCTTTGTGGGGGGAACCGGGGAGCTGTTTTTT. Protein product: CASSFVGGTGELFF.

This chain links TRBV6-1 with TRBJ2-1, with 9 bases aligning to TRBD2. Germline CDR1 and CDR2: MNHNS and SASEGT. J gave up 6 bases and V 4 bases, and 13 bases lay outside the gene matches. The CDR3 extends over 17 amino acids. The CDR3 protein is CASSGVAGAGGLNEQFF. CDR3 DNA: TGTGCCAGCAGTGGGGTAGCGGGAGCAGGGGGACTCAATGAGCAGTTCTTC.

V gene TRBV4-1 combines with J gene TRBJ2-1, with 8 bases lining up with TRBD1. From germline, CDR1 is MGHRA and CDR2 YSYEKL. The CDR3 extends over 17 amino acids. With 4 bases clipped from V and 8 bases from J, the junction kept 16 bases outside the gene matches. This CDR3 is CASSPTRGQGGLHEQFF. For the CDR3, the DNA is TGCGCCAGCAGCCCAACCCGAGGACAGGGTGGGCTCCATGAGCAGTTCTTC.

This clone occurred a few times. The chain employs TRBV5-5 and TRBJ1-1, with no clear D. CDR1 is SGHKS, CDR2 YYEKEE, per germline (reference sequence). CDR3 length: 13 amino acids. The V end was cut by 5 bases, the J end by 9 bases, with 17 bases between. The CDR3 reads CASSPRTSWQAFF. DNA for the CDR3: TGTGCCAGCAGTCCGAGAACGTCATGGCAAGCTTTCTTT.

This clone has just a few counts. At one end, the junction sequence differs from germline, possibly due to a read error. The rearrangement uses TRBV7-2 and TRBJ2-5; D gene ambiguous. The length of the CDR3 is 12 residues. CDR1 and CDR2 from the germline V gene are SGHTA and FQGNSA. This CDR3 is CASSFMVESQYF. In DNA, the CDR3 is TGTGCCAGCAGCTTTATGGTCGAGAGCCAGTACTTC.

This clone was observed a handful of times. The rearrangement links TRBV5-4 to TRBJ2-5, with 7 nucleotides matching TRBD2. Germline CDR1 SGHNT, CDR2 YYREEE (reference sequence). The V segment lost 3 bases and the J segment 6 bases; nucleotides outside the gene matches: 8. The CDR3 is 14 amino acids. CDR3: CASSSGLVEKTQYF. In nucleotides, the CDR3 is TGTGCCAGCAGCTCCGGACTAGTAGAGAAGACCCAGTACTTC.

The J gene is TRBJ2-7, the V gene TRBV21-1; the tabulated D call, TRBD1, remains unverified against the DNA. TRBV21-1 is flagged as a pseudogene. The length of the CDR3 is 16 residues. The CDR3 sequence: CASSGWIRDRDYEQYF. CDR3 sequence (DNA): TGTGCCAGCAGCGGATGGATCCGGGACAGGGACTACGAGCAGTACTTC.